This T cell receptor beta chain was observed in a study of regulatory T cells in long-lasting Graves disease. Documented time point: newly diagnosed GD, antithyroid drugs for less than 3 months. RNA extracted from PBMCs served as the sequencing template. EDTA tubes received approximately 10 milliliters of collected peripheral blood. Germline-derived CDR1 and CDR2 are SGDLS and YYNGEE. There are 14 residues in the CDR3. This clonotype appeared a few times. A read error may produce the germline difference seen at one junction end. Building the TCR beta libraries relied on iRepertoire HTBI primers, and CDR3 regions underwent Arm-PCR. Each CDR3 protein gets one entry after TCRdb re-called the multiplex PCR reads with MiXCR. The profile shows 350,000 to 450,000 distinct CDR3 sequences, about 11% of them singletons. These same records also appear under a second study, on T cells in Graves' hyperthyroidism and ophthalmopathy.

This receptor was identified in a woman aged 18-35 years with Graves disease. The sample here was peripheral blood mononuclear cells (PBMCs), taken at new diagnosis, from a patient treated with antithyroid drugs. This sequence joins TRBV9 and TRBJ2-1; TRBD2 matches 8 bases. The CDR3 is CASRVGLAGSEQFF. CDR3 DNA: TGTGCCAGCAGAGTAGGGCTAGCGGGTTCTGAGCAGTTCTTC.